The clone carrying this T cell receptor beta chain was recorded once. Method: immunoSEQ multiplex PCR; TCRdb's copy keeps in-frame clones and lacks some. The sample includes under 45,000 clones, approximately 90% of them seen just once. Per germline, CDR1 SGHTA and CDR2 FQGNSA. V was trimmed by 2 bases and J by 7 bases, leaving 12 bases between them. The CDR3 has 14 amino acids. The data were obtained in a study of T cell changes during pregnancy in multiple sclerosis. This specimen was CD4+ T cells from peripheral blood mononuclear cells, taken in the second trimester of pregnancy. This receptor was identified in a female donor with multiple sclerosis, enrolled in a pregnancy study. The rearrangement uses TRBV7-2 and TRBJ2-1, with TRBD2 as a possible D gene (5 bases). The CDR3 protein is CASSLLRGINEQFF. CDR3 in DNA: TGTGCCAGCAGCTTACTACGGGGAATTAATGAGCAGTTCTTC. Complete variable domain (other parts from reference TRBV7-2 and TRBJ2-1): GAGVSQSPSNKVTEKGKDVELRCDPISGHTALYWYRQSLGQGLEFLIYFQGNSAPDKSGLPSDRFSAERTGGSVSTLTIQRTQQEDSAVYLCASSLLRGINEQFFGPGTRLTVL.